This T cell receptor beta chain came from a study of beta chain features in type 1 diabetes. With respect to this clone: Its antigen is undetermined.

Study results and limitations: Shortening that was moderate but significant affected the TCRB CDR3s of Type 1 diabetes patients in all four CD4+ subsets.

Expressed TCRB transcripts were sequenced after all isolated RNA was converted to cDNA. Assay: immunoSEQ multiplex PCR; the TCRdb copy retains only in-frame clones and omits some. The table lists about 640,000 clones, under 15% of them singletons, with around 0.12% in the top ten. This TCR came from a man aged 25 to 40 with type 1 diabetes. The sequencing input was naive CD4+ T cells from blood.

DNA for the CDR3: TGTGCCAGCAGCCAAGATAGAGTCGCTGAAGCTTTCTTT. Residues: CASSQDRVAEAFF. The genes are TRBV14 and TRBJ1-1; D remains unclear. The CDR3 contains 13 residues. Germline V gives CDR1 SGHDN, CDR2 FVKESK. V was cut by 0 bases and J by 6 bases, with 8 bases left in between.